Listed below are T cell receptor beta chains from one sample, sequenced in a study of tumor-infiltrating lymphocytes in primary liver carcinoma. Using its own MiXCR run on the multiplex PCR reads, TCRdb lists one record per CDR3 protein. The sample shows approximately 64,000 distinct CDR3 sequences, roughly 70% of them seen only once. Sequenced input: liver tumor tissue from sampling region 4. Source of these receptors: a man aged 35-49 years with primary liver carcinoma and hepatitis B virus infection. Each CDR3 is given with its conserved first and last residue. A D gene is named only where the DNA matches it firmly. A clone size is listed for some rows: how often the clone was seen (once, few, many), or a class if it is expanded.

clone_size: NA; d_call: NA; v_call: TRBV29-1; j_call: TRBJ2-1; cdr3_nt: TGCAGCGTTCGAGGCAGGGTTGGAGGCGATGAGCAGTTCTTC; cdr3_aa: CSVRGRVGGDEQFF
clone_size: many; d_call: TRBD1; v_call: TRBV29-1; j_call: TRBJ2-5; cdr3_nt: TGCAGCGGCCAGGGGGCGGATTCCAAGACCCAGTACTTC; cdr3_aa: CSGQGADSKTQYF
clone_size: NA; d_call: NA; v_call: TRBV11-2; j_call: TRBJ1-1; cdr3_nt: TGTGCCAGCAGCCGAAGTAGGGCAAGGATCTTCACTGAAGCTTTCTTT; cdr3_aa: CASSRSRARIFTEAFF
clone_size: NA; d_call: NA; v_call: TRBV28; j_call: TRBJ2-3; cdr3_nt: TGTTCCAGCAGGGGCAGGAGGCCTAGCACAGATACGCAGTATTTT; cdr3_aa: CSSRGRRPSTDTQYF
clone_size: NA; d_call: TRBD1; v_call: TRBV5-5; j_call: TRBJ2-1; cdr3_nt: TGTGCCAGCAGCCCCGGACAGGGTTCCTACAATGAGCAGTGTTTC; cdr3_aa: CASSPGQGSYNEQCF
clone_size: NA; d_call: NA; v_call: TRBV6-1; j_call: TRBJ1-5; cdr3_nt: TGTGCCAGCAGTGAAGACAGCAGTCAGCCCCAGCATTTT; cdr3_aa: CASSEDSSQPQHF
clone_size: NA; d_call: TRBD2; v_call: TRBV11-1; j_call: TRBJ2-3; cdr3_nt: TGTGGCAGCAGCTTAGCTAGGACTAGCGGGTCCACAGATACGCAGTATTTT; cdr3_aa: CGSSLARTSGSTDTQYF
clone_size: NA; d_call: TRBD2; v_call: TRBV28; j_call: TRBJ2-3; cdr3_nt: TGTGCCAGCAACCCACTAGCGGGAGGTGACAGTGGCACAGATACGTTGTATTTT; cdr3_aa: CASNPLAGGDSGTDTLYF
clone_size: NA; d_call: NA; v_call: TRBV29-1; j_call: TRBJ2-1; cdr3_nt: TGCAGCGTTGCGAAGGCCTCGAGCGTCAATGAGCAGTTCTTC; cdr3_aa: CSVAKASSVNEQFF
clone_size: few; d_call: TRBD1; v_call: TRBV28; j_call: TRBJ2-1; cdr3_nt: TGTGCCAGCAGTCCAGAACAGGGGGCAGGGAGAGTCAATGAGCAGTTCTTC; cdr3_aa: CASSPEQGAGRVNEQFF
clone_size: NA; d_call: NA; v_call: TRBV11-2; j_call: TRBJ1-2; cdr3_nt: TGTGCCAGCAGCTTTGGTGGGACCGCCCTAGAAGGCTACACCTTC; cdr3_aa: CASSFGGTALEGYTF
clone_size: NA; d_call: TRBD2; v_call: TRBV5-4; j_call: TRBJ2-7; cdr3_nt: TGTGCTAGCAGCGTTAGCGGGAGTTCCTACGAGCAGTACTTC; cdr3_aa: CASSVSGSSYEQYF
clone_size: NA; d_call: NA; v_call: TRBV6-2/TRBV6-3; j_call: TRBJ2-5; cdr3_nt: TGTGCCAGCAGTTACCGGGGACAATCAATGGGGACCCAGTACTTC; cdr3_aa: CASSYRGQSMGTQYF
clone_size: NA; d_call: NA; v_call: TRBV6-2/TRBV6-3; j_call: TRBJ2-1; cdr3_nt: TGTGCAAGCCAGGAGCGATACAATGGGCAGTTCTTC; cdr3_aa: CASQERYNGQFF
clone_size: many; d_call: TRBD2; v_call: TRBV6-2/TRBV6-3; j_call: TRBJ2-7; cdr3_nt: TGTGCCAGCAGTTACGAGGGACTATCCTACGAGCAGTACTTC; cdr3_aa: CASSYEGLSYEQYF
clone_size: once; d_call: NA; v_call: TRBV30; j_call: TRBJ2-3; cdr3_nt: TGTGCCTGGAGTATGGGGGTAACGGATACGCAGTATTTT; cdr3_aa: CAWSMGVTDTQYF
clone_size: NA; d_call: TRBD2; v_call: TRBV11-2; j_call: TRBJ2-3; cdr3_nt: TGTTCCAGCATCGACCAGGTTTCTAGCGGGAGCTCAGATACGCAGTATTTT; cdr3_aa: CSSIDQVSSGSSDTQYF
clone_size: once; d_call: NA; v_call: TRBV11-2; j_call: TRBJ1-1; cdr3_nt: TGTGACAGCAGTCGAGGTAGGGCAAGGGTCTTCACTGAAGCTTTCTTT; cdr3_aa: CDSSRGRARVFTEAFF
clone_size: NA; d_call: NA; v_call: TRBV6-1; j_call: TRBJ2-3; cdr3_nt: TGTGCCAGCAGTGGGAGAGATACGCAGTATTTT; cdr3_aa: CASSGRDTQYF
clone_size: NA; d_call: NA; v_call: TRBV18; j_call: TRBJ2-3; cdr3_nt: TGTGCCAGCACACCACCAGAATCGCCGGTCGATACGCAGTATTTT; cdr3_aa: CASTPPESPVDTQYF
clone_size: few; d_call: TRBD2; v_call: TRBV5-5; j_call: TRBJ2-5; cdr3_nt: TGTGCCAGCAGCTCGTACGGACTAGGACAAGAGACCCAGTACTTC; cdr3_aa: CASSSYGLGQETQYF
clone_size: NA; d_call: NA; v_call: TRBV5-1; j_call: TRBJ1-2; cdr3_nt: TGCACCAGCAGTTTTGACAAAAACTATGACTACACCTTC; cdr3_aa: CTSSFDKNYDYTF
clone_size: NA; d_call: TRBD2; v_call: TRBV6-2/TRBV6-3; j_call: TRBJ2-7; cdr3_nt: TGTGCAAGCAAAGAAACTAGCGTGAGGGACGAGCAGTACTTC; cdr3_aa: CASKETSVRDEQYF
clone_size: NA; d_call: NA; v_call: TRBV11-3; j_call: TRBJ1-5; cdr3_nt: TGTGCCAGCAGCTTAGATCTGGGGGTGGCTCAGCCCCTACATTTT; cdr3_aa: CASSLDLGVAQPLHF
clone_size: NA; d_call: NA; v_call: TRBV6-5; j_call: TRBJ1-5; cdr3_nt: TGCGCCAGCAGGAGACAGGCCCATGGCAATCAGCCCCAGCATTTT; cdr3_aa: CASRRQAHGNQPQHF
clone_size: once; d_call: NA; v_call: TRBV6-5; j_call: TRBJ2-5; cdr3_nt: TGTGCCAGTAGTTACAGAGGGATCCAAGAGACACAGTACTTC; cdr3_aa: CASSYRGIQETQYF
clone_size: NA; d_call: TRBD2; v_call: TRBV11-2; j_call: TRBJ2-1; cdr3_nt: TGTGCCAGCAGCCTCCAGCGGGAGGGATTGGGTGATCAGTCCTTC; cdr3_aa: CASSLQREGLGDQSF
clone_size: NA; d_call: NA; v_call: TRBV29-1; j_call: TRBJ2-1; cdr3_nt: TGCAGCGTTGAAGGGAGGGGCCTAGCGAAGATCTACAATGAGCACTTCTTC; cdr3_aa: CSVEGRGLAKIYNEHFF
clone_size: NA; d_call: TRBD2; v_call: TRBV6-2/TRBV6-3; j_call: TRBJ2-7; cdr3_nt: TGTGCCAGCAGTTACCTTTGGACTAGCGAGTACGAGCAGTACTTC; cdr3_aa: CASSYLWTSEYEQYF
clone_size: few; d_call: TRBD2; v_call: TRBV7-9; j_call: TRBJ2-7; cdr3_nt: TGTGCCAGCGCGCCCTTAACCGGGACTAGCGGGAGTAGATACGAGCAGTACTTC; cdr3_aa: CASAPLTGTSGSRYEQYF
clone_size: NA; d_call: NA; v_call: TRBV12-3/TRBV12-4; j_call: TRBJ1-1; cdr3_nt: TGTGCCAGCAGCTCTTCCGGTGTGAACACTGAAGCTTTCTTT; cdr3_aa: CASSSSGVNTEAFF